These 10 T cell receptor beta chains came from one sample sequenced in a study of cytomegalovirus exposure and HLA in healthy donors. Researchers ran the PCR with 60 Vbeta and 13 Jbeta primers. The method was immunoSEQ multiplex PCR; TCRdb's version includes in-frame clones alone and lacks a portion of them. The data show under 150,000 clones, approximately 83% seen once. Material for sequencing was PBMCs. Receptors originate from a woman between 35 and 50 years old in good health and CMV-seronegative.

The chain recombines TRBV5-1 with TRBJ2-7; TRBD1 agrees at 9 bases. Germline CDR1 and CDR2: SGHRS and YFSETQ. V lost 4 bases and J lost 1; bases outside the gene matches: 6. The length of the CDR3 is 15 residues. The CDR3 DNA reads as TGCGCCAGCAGCCCCGGACAGGGGACTTCCTACGAGCAGTACTTC. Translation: CASSPGQGTSYEQYF.

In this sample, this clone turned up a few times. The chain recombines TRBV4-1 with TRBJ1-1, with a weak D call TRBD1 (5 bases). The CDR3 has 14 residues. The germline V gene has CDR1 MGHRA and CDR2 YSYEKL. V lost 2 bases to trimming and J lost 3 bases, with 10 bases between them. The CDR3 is CASSQRGGDTEAFF. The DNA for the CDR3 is TGCGCCAGCAGCCAAAGGGGTGGGGACACTGAAGCTTTCTTT.

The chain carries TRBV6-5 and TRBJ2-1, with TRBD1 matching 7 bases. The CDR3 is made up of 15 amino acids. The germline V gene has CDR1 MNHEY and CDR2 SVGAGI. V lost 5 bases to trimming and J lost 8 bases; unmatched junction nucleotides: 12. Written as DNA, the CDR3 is TGTGCCAGCAGTCGTTCCGAGGGGGCGATGGATGAGCAGTTCTTC. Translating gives CASSRSEGAMDEQFF.

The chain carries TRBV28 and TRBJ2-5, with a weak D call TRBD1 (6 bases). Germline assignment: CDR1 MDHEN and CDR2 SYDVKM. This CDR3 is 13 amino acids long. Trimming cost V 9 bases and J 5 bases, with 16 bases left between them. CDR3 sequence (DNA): TGTGCCAGTTTTGGGGGCGGCCGGGAGACCCAGTACTTC. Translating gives CASFGGGRETQYF. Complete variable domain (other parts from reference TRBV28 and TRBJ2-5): DVKVTQSSRYLVKRTGEKVFLECVQDMDHENMFWYRQDPGLGLRLIYFSYDVKMKEKGDIPEGYSVSREKKERFSLILESASTNQTSMYLCASFGGGRETQYFGPGTRLLVL.

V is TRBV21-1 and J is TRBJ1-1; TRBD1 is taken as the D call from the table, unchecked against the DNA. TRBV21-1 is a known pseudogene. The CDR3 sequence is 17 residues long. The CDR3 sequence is CASIETDTMEMNTEAFF. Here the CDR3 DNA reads TGTGCCAGCATAGAGACAGATACCATGGAAATGAACACTGAAGCTTTCTTT.

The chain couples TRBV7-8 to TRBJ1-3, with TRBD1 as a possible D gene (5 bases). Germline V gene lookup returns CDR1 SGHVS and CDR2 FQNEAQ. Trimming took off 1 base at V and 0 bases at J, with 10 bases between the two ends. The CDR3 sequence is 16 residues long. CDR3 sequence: CASSLGRDFSGNTIYF. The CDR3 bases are TGTGCCAGCAGCTTAGGCCGGGACTTCTCTGGAAACACCATATATTTT.

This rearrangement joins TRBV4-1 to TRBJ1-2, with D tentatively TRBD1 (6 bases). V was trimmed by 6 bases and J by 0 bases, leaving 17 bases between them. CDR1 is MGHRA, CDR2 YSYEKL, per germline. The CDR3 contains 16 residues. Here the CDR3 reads CASRHTGTLANYGYTF. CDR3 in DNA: TGCGCCAGCAGACACACCGGGACACTAGCTAACTATGGCTACACCTTC.

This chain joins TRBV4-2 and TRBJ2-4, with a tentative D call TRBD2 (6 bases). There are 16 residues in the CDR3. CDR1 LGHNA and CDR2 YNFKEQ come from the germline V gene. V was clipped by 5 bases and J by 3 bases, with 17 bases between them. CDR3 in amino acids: CASSGDWDSHKNIQYF. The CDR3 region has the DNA TGTGCCAGCAGCGGGGATTGGGACTCGCACAAAAACATTCAGTACTTC.

The CDR3 bases are TGCAGCGTTGAAGACCCAGAAAATTACGAGCAGTACTTC. Protein product: CSVEDPENYEQYF. V is TRBV29-1 and J is TRBJ2-7; no clear D gene. Germline V CDR1 and CDR2: SQVTM, ANQGSEA. The CDR3 is 13 amino acids. Trimming cost V 0 bases and J 4 bases, with 10 bases left between them.

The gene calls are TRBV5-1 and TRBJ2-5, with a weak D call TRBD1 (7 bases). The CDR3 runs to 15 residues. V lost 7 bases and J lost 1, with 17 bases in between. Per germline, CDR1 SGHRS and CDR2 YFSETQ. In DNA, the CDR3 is TGCGCCAGCTCCCAGGGGGGACACCGCCAAGAGACCCAGTACTTC. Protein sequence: CASSQGGHRQETQYF.